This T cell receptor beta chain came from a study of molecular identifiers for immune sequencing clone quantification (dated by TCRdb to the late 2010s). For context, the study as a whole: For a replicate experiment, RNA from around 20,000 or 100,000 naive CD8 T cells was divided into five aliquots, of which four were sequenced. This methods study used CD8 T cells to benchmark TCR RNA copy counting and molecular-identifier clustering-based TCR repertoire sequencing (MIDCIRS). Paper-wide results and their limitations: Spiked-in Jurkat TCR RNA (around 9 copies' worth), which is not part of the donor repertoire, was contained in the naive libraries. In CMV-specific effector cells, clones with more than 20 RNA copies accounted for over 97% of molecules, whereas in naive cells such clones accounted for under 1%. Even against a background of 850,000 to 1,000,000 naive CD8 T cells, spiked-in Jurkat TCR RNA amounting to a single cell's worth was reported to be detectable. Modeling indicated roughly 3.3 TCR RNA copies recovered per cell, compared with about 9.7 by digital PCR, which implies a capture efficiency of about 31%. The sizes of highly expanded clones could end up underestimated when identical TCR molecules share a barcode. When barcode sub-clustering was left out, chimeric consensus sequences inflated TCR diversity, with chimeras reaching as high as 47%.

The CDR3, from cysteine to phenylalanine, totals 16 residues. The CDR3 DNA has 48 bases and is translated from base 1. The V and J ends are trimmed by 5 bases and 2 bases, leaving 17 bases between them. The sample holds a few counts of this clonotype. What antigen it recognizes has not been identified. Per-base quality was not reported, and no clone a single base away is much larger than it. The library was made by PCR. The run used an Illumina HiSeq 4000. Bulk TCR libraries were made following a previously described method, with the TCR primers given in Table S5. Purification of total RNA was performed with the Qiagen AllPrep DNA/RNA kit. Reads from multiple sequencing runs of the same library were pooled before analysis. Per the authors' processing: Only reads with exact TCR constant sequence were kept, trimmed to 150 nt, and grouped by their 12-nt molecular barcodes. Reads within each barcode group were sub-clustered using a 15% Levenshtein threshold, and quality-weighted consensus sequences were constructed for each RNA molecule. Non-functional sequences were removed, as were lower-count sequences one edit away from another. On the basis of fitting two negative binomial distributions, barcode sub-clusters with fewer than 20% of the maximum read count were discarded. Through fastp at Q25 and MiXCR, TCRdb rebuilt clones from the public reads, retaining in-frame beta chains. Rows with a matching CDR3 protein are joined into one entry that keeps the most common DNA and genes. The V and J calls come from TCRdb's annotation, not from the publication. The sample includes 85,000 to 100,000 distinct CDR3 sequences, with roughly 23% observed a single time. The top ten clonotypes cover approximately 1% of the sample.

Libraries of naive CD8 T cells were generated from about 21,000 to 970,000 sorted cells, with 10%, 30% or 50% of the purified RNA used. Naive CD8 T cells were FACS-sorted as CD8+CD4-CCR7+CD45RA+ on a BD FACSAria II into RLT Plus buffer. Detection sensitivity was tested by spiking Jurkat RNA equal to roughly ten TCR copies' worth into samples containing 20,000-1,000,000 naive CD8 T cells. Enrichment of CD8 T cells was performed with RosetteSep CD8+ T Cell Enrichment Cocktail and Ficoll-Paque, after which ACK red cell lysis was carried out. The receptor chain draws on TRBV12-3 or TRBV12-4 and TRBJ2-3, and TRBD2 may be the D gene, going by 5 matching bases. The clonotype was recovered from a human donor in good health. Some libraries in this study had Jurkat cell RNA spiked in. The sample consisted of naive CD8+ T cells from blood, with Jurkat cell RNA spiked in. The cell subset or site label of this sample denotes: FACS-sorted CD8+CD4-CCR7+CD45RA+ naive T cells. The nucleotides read TGTGCCAGCAGTCCCCGGGGTGGGAGCCACACAGATACGCAGTATTTT. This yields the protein CASSPRGGSHTDTQYF.